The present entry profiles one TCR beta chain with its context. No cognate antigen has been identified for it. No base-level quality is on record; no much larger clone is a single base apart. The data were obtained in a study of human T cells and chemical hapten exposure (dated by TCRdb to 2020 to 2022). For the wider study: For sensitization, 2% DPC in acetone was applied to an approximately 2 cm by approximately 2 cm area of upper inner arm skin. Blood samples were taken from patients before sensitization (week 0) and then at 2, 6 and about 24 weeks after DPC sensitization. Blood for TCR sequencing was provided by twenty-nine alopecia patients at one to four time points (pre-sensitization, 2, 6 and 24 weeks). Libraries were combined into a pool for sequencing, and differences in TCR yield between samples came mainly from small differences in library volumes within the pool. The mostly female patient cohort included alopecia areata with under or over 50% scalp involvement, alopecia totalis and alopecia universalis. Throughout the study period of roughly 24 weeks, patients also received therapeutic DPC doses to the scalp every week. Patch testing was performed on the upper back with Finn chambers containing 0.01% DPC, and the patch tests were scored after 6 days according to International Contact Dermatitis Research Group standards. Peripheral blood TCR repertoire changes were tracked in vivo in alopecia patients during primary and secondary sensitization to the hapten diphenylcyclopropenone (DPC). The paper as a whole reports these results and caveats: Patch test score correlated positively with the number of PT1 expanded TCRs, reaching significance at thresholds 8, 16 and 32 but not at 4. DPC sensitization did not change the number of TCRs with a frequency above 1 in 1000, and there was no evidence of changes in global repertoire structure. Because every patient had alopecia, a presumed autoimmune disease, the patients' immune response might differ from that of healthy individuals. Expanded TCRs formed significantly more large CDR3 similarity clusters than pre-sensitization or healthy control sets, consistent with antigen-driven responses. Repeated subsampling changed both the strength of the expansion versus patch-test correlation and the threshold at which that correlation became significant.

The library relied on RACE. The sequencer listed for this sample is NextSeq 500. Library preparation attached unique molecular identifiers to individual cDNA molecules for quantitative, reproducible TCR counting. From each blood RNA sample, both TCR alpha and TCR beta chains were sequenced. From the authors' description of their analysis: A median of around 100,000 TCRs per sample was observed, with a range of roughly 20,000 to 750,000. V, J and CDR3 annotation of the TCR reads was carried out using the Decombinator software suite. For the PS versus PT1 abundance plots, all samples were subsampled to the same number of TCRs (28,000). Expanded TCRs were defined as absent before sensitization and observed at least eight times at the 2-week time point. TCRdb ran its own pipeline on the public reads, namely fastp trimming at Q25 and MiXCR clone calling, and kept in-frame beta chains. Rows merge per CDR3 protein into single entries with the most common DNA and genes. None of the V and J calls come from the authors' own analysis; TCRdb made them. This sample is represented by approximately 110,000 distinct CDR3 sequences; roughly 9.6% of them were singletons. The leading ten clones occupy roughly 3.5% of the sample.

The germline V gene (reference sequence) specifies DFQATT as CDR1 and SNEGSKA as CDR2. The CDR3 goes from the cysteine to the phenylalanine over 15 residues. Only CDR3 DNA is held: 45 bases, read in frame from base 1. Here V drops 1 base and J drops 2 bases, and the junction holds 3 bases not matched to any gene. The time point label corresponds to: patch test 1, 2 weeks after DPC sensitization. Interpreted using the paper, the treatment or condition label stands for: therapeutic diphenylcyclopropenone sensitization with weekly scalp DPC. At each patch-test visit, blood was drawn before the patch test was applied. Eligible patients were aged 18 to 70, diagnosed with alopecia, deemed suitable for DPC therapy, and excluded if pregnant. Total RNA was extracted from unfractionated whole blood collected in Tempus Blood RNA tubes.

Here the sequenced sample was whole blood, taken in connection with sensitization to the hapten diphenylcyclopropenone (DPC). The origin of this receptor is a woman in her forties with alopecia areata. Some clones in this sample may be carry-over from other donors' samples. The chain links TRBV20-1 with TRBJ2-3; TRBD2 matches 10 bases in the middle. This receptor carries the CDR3 CSARATSGITDTQYF. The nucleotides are TGCAGTGCTAGAGCAACTAGCGGGATCACAGATACGCAGTATTTT.